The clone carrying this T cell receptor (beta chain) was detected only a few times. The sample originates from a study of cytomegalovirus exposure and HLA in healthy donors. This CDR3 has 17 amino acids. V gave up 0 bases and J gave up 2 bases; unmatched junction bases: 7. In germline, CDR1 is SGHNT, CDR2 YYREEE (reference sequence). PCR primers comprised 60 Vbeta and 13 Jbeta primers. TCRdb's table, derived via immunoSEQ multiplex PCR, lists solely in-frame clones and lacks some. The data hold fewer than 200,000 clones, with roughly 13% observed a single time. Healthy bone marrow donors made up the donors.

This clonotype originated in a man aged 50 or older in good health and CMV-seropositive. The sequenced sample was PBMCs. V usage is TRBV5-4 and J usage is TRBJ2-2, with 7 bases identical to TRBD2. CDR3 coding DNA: TGTGCCAGCAGCTTGGGAATATCGGGAGGCAACACCGGGGAGCTGTTTTTT. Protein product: CASSLGISGGNTGELFF.